The TCR beta chain under discussion was sequenced for a study of CD8+CD57+ T cells in acquired aplastic anemia. Overall study results and limits: Patients and controls had CD8+ Simpson's diversity values that were not significantly distinct.

The TCR beta profiling, which covered VDJ combination and CDR3 sequence, was carried out using genomic DNA as the template. TCRdb reprocessed the reads via MiXCR and lists one record per CDR3 protein. The sample contains about 190,000 distinct CDR3 sequences, approximately 48% of which appear only once. Those patients picked for sequencing had displayed CD8+CD57+ cell expansion on flow cytometry. Prior therapy had not been administered to any patient at the time of blood sampling. Trimming at V came to 3 bases and at J to 6 bases, leaving 8 bases not matched to a gene. There are 14 residues in the CDR3. CDR1 DFQATT and CDR2 SNEGSKA come from the germline V gene (reference sequence). With regard to this clonotype: The antigen remains unidentified.

The V call is TRBV20-1, the J call TRBJ1-5, with 7 bases identical to TRBD1. This clonotype originated in a human donor with aplastic anemia. Sequencing used sorted CD4+, CD8+, or CD8+CD57+ T cells (not recorded which) from PBMCs. CDR3 in amino acids: CSAREGAGSQPQHF. DNA for the CDR3: TGCAGTGCTAGGGAGGGGGCCGGGAGTCAGCCCCAGCATTTT.